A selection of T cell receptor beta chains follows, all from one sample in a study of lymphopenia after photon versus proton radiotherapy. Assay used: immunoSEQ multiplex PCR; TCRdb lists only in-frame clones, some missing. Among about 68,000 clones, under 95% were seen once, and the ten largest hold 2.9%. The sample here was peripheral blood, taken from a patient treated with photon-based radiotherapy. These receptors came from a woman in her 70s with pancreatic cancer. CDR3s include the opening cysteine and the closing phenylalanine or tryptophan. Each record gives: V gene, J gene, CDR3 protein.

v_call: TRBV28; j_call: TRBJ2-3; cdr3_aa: CATSSGTSGKTDTQYF
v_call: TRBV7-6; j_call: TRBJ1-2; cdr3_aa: CASSLSTQDNYGYTF
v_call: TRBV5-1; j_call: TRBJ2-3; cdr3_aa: CASSPDYTDTQYF
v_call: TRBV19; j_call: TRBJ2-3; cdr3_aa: CASSIAPPSSTDTQYF
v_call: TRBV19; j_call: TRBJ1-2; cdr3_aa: CASNGIPSNYGYTF
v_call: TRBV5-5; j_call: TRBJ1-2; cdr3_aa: CASSLNRGPYGYTF
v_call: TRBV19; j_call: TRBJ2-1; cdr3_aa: CASSPFRGTSGGNEQFF
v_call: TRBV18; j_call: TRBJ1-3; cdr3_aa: CASSRGPTRSGNTIYF
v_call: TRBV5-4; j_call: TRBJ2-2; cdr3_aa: CASSWDGGLVTGELFF
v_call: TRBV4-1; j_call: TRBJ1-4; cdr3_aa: CASSQEGTGVNEKLFF
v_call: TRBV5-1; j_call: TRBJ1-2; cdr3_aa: CASSSDRGIYGYTF
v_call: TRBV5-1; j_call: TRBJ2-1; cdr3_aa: CASSLLSTGSYNEQFF
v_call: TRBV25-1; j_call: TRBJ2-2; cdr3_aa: CASSSGTNTGELFF
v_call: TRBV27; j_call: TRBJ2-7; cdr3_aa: CASSPEVSTAGDEQYF
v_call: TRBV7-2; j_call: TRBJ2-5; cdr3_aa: CASSLGLAGETQYF
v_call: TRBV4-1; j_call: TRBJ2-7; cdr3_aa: CASSRGGVVRNGDEQYF
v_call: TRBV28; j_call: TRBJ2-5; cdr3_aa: CASSLWGTGGGTQYF
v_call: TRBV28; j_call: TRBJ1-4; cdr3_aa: CASSFGQVSTNEKLFF
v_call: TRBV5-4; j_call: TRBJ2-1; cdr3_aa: CASSAKGTEGLHYNEQFF
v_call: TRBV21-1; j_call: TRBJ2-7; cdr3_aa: CASRYRVSNSYEQYF
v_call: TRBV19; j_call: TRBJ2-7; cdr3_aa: CASSKSGVLYEQYF
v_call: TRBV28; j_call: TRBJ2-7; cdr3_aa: CASSLLLFRDSSYEQYF
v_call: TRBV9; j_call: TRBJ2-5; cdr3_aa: CASSVGERTGGALETQYF
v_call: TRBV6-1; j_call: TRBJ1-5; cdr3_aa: CAGGQGGNQPQHF
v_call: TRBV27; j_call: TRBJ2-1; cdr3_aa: CATPGTGTYNEQFF
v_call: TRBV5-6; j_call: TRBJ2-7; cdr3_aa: CASSRWAYEQYF
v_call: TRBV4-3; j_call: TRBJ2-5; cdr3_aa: CASSQEPSGAANQYF
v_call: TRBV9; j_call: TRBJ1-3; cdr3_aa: CASSVAGVGNTIYF
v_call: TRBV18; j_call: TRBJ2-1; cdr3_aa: CASSPLSGDNEQFF
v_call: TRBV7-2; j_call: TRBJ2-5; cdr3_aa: CASSPEAGGWVTQYF
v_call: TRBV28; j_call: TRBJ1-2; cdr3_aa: CASTADWQGGGYTF
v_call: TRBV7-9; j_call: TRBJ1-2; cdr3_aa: CASSSDSLSPYGYTF
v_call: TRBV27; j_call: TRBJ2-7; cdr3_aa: CASSLTGLAGSYEQYF
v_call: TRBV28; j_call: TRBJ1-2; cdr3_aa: CASSPGQYTYGYTF